Given below is one T cell receptor beta chain in context. The antigen is unknown. Donors underwent one heparinised blood draw, about 110 mL on average. This record belongs to a study of beta chain features in type 1 diabetes. Study-wide background: The patients were much like the healthy donors in age, gender and cell yields.

Study-wide points: Reads derived from cDNA could over-represent cells showing high TCR expression. PCR might preferentially amplify shorter templates, equally in patients and controls. A moderate, significant TCRB CDR3 shortening appeared in type 1 diabetes across four CD4+ subsets.

The CDR3 has 14 amino acids. Trimming pared 5 bases from V and 5 bases from J, leaving 15 bases between. The germline V gene has CDR1 MDHEN and CDR2 SYDVKM. What was sequenced were expressed TCRB transcripts, since all of the isolated RNA had been reverse transcribed. Clones were sequenced by immunoSEQ multiplex PCR, and TCRdb holds only the in-frame ones, with some missing. The profile shows 130,000 to 150,000 clones, 13% of them singletons. Sequencing was performed on central memory CD4+ T cells from blood. The V call is TRBV28, the J call TRBJ1-1; no clear D. The clonotype was recovered from a man between 18 and 29 years old with type 1 diabetes. The DNA for the CDR3 is TGTGCCAGCAGTGGATATGGGGTGGCTACTGAAGCTTTCTTT. It specifies CASSGYGVATEAFF.